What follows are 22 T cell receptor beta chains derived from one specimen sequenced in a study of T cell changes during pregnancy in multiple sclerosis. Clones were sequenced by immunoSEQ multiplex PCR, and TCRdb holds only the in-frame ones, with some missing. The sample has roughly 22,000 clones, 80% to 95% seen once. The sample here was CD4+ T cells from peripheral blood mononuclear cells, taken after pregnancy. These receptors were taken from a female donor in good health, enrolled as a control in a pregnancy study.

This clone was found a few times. The CDR3 DNA sequence: TGTGCCAGCAGCTTAGAACTCAACACTGAAGCTTTCTTT. Translated, it gives CASSLELNTEAFF. The chain carries TRBV11-3 and TRBJ1-1; D not resolved. Deletions cut 0 bases from V and 2 bases from J, with 4 bases between. Germline-derived CDR1 and CDR2 are SGHNT and YENEEA. The CDR3 runs 13 residues.

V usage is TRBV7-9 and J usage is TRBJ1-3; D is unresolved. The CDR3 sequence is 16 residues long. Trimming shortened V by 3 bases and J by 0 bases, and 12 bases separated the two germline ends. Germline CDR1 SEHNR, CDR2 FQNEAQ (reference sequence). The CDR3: CASSFSGSISGNTIYF. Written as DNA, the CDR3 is TGTGCCAGCAGCTTCTCCGGGTCTATCTCTGGAAACACCATATATTTT.

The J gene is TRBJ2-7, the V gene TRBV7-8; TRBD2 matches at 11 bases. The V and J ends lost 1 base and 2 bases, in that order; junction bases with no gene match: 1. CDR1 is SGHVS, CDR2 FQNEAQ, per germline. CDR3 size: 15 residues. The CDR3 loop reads CASSLGLAGPYEQYF. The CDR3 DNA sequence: TGTGCCAGCAGCTTAGGACTAGCGGGGCCCTACGAGCAGTACTTC.

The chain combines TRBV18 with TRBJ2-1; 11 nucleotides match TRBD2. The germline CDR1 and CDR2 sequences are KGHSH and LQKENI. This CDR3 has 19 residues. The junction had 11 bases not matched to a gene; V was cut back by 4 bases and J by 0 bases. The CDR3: CASSLRGSGRAGSYNEQFF. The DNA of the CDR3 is TGTGCCAGCTCACTACGGGGTAGCGGGAGGGCCGGCTCCTACAATGAGCAGTTCTTC.

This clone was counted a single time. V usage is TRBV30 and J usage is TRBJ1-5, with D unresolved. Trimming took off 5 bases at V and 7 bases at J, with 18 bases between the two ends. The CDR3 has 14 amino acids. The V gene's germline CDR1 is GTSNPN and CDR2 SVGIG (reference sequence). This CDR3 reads CAWAAGGVGQPQHF. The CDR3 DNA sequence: TGTGCCTGGGCGGCGGGCGGGGTCGGCCAGCCCCAGCATTTT.

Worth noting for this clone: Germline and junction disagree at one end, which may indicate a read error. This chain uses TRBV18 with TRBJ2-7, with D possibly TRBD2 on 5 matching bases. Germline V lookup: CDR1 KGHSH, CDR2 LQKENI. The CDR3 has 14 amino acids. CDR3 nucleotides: TGTGCCAGCTCCCCACAGAGCGGTCCCTACGAGCAGTACTTC. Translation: CASSPQSGPYEQYF.

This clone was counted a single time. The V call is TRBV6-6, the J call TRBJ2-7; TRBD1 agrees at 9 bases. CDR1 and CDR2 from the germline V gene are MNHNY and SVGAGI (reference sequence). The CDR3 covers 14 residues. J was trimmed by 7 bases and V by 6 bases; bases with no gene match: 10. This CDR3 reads CASRPGQGIGEQYF. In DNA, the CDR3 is TGTGCCAGCAGACCGGGACAGGGTATAGGGGAGCAGTACTTC.

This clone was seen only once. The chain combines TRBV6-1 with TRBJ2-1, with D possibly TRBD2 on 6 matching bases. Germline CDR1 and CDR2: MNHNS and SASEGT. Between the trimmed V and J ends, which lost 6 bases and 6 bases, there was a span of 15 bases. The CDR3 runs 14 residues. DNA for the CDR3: TGTGCCAGCAGCGCCCGGCGGGATTCCAATGAGCAGTTCTTC. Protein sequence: CASSARRDSNEQFF.

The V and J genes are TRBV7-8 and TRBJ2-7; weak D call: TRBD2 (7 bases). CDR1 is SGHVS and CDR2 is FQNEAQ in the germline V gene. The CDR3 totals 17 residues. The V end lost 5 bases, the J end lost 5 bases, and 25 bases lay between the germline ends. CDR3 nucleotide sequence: TGTGCCAGCAGCCCCAGGTGGGGGGGCTCGAGTGGGAACGAGCAGTACTTC. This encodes CASSPRWGGSSGNEQYF.

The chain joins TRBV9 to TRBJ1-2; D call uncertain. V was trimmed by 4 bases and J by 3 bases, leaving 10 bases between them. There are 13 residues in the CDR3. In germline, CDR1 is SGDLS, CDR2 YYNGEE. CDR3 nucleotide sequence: TGTGCCAGCAGCTCCCGGGTCCACTATGGCTACACCTTC. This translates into CASSSRVHYGYTF.

The CDR3 DNA reads as TGTGCCATCAGCCCGGGACAGGGCTCAGATACGCAGTATTTT. Protein: CAISPGQGSDTQYF. V and J are TRBV10-3 and TRBJ2-3, with 9 bases fitting TRBD1. Per the germline V gene, CDR1 is ENHRY and CDR2 is SYGVKD. This CDR3 has 14 amino acids. With V trimmed by 6 bases and J by 4 bases, 5 bases remained unmatched.

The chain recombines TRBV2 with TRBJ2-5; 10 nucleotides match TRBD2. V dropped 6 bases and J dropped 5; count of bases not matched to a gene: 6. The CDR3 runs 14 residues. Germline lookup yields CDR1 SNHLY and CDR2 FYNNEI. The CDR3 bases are TGTGCCAGCAGGCGAGGACTAGCGGATGAGACCCAGTACTTC. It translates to CASRRGLADETQYF.

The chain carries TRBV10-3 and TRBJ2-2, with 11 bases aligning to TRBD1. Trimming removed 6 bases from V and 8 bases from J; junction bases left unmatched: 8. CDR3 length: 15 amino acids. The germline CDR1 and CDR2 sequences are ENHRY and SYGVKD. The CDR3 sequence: CAIRSGQGDIGELFF. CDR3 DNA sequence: TGTGCCATCAGATCGGGACAGGGGGATATAGGGGAGCTGTTTTTT.

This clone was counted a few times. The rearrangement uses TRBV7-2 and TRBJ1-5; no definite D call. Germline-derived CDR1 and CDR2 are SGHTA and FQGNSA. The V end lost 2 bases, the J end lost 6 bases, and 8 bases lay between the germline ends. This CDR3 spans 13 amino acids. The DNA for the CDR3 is TGTGCCAGCAGCTTATCGGGGTTTCAGCCCCAGCATTTT. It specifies CASSLSGFQPQHF.

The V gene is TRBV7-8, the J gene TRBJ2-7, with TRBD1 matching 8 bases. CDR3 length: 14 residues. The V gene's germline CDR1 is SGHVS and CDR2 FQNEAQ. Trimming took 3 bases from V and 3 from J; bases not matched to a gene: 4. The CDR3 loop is CASSLDRDLYEQYF. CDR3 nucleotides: TGTGCCAGCAGCTTGGACAGGGACCTCTACGAGCAGTACTTC.

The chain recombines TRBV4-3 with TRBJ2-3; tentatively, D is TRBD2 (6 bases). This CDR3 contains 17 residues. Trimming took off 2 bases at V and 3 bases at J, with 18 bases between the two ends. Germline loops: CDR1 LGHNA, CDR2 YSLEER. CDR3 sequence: CASSQLLGGSGTDTQYF. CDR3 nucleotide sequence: TGCGCCAGCAGCCAATTATTGGGGGGATCGGGGACAGATACGCAGTATTTT.

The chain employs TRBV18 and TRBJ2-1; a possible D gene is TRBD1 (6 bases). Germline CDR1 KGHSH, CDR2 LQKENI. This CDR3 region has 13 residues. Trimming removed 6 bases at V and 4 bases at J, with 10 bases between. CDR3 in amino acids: CASSGQSYNEQFF. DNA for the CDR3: TGTGCCAGCTCCGGACAGAGTTACAATGAGCAGTTCTTC.

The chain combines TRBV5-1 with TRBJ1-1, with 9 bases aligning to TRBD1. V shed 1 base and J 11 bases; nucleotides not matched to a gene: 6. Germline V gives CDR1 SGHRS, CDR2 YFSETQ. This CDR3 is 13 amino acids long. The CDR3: CASSLPGQGRAFF. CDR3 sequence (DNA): TGCGCCAGCAGCTTGCCGGGACAGGGCCGTGCTTTCTTT.

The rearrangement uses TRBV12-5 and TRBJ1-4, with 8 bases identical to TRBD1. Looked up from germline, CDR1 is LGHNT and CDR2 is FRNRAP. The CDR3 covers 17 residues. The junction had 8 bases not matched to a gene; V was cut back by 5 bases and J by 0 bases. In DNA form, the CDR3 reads TGTGCTAGTGGTCCTGGGACAGGATTTGCAACTAATGAAAAACTGTTTTTT. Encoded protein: CASGPGTGFATNEKLFF.

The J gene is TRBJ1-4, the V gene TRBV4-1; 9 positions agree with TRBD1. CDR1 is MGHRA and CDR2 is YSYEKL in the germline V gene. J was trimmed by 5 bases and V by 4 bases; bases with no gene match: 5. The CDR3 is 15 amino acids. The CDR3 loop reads CASSPAGTGNEKLFF. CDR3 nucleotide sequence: TGCGCCAGCAGCCCAGCCGGGACAGGGAATGAAAAACTGTTTTTT.

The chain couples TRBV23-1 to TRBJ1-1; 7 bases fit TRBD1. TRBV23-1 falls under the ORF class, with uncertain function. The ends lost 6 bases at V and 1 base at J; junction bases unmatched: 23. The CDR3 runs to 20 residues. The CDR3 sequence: CASSPLSLRGGEVGNTEAFF. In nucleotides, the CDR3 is TGCGCCAGCAGCCCTCTAAGCCTCCGAGGGGGCGAGGTGGGGAACACTGAAGCTTTCTTT.

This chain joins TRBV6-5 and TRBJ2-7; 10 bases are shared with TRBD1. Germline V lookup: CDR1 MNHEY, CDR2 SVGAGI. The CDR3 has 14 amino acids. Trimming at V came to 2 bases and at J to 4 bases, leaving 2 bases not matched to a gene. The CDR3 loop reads CASSYRDRGYEQYF. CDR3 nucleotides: TGTGCCAGCAGTTACCGGGACAGGGGTTACGAGCAGTACTTC.